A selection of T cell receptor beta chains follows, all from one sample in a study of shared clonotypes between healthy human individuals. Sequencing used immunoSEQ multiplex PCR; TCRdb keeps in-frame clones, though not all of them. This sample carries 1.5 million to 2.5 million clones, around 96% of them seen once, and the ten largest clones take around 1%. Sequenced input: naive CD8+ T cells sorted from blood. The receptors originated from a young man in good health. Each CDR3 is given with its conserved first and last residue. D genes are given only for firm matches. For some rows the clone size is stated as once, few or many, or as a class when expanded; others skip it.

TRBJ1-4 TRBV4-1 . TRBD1 CASSLDREDEKLFF TGCGCCAGCAGCCTGGACAGGGAGGATGAAAAACTGTTTTTT
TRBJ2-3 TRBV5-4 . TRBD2 CASSSSGTDTQYF TGTGCCAGCAGCTCTAGCGGGACGGATACGCAGTATTTT
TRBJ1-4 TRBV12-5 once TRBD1 CASGHPGGAANEKLFF TGTGCTAGTGGTCACCCAGGGGGCGCGGCTAATGAAAAACTGTTTTTT
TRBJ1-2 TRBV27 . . CASSSAGAYYGYTF TGTGCCAGCAGTTCAGCCGGGGCCTACTATGGCTACACCTTC
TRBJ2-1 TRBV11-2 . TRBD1 CASLTGPSYNEQFF TGTGCCAGCTTGACAGGGCCCTCCTACAATGAGCAGTTCTTC
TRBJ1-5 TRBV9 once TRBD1 CASSVEGAKNQPQHF TGTGCCAGCAGCGTAGAGGGGGCGAAGAATCAGCCCCAGCATTTT
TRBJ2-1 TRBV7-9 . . CASMWADPYNEQFF TGTGCCAGCATGTGGGCGGATCCCTACAATGAGCAGTTCTTC
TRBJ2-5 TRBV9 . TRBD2 CASSVGLAGAQETQYF TGTGCCAGCAGCGTGGGACTAGCGGGGGCCCAAGAGACCCAGTACTTC
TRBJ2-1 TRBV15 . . CATSRLTGSFYNEQFF TGTGCCACCAGCAGACTAACAGGGAGCTTCTACAATGAGCAGTTCTTC
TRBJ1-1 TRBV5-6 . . CASSWGSNVIGEAFF TGTGCCAGCAGCTGGGGGAGTAATGTCATCGGTGAAGCTTTCTTT
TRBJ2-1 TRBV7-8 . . CASSLALFGSPYNEQFF TGTGCCAGCAGCTTAGCGCTATTCGGGAGCCCCTACAATGAGCAGTTCTTC
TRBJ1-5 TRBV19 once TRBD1 CASNVDRDNQPQHF TGTGCCAGTAACGTGGACAGGGACAATCAGCCCCAGCATTTT
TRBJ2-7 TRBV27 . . CASSLGIPYEQYF TGTGCCAGCAGTTTAGGGATCCCCTACGAGCAGTACTTC
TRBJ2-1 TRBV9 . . CASSVESNNEQFF TGTGCCAGCAGCGTAGAGTCCAACAATGAGCAGTTCTTC
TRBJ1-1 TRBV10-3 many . CAIRTNTEAFF TGTGCCATCAGGACGAACACTGAAGCTTTCTTT
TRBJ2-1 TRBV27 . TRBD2 CASSLWGLAGAGDEQFF TGTGCCAGCAGTTTATGGGGACTAGCGGGAGCTGGCGATGAGCAGTTCTTC
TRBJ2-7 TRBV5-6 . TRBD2 CASSLGSAGGPSLEQYF TGTGCCAGCAGCTTGGGCTCTGCGGGGGGGCCCTCCCTCGAGCAGTACTTC
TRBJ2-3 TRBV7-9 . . CASSSPGTSTDTQYF TGTGCCAGCAGCTCGCCCGGGACTAGCACAGATACGCAGTATTTT
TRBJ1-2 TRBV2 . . CASSTRTGNYGYTF TGTGCCAGCAGTACTAGGACGGGTAACTATGGCTACACCTTC
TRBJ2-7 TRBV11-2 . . CASTGGRVDQYF TGTGCCAGCACAGGAGGTAGGGTCGATCAGTACTTC
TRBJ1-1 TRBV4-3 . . CASSRGTVNTEAFF TGCGCCAGCAGCCGCGGGACGGTGAACACTGAAGCTTTCTTT
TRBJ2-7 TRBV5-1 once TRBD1 CASRGTGYEQYF TGCGCCAGCAGGGGGACAGGCTACGAGCAGTACTTC
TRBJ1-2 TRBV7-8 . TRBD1 CASSLLSIPGLQGAGHGYTF TGTGCCAGCAGCCTACTTAGTATCCCCGGCCTTCAGGGGGCAGGTCATGGCTACACCTTC
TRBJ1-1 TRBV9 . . CASSTPGENTEAFF TGTGCCAGCAGCACCCCCGGGGAGAACACTGAAGCTTTCTTT
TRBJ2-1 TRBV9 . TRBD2 CASSIGTSGNEQFF TGTGCCAGCAGCATCGGGACTAGCGGCAATGAGCAGTTCTTC
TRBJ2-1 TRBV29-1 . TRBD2 CSLNGLADHNEQFF TGCAGCCTTAATGGACTAGCGGACCACAATGAGCAGTTCTTC
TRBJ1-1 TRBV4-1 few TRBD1 CASSQEQGSATEAFF TGCGCCAGCAGCCAAGAACAGGGGAGTGCCACTGAAGCTTTCTTT
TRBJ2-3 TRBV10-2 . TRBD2 CASSSGMSDTQYF TGCGCCAGCTCTAGCGGTATGTCGGATACGCAGTATTTT
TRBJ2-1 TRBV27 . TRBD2 CASRERGGLNEQFF TGTGCCAGCAGAGAGCGGGGGGGCTTGAATGAGCAGTTCTTC
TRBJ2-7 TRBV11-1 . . CASSLGGTYEQYF TGTGCCAGCAGCTTGGGGGGCACCTACGAGCAGTACTTC
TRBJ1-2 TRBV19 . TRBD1 CASETGGVEGYTF TGTGCCAGCGAAACAGGGGGCGTTGAAGGCTACACCTTC
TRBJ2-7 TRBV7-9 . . CASSGPAGDDIEQYF TGTGCCAGCAGCGGCCCGGCCGGGGACGACATAGAGCAGTACTTC
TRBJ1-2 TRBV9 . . CASSAGGYGYTF TGTGCCAGCAGCGCGGGGGGATATGGCTACACCTTC
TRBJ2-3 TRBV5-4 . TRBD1 CASSSAGGADTQYF TGTGCCAGCAGCTCCGCAGGGGGCGCAGATACGCAGTATTTT
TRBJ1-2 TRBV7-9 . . CASSPTENYGYTF TGTGCCAGCAGCCCGACAGAGAACTATGGCTACACCTTC
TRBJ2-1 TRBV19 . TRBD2 CASSISGSSPYNEQFF TGTGCCAGTAGTATTAGCGGGAGTTCACCCTACAATGAGCAGTTCTTC
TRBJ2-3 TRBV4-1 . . CASSQTPGLITDTQYF TGCGCCAGCAGCCAAACCCCGGGACTGATCACAGATACGCAGTATTTT
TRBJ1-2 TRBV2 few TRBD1 CASLRGLNLSGYTF TGTGCCAGCTTAAGGGGGCTAAATCTCTCTGGCTACACCTTC
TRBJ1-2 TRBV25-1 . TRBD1 CASSERTGGDYGYTF TGTGCCAGCAGTGAAAGGACAGGGGGAGACTATGGCTACACCTTC
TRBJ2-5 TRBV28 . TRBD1 CASSFGLTGADQETQYF TGTGCCAGCAGTTTCGGGCTAACAGGGGCCGACCAAGAGACCCAGTACTTC
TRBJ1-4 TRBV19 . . CASHGAKKLFF TGTGCCAGCCACGGGGCGAAAAAACTGTTTTTT
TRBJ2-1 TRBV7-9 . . CASSLVVGPAYKYEQFF TGTGCCAGCAGCTTAGTTGTGGGACCCGCCTACAAATATGAGCAGTTCTTC
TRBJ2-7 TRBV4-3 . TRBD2 CASSQDLGEGYEQYF TGCGCCAGCAGCCAAGATTTGGGGGAGGGATACGAGCAGTACTTC
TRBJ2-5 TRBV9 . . CASSGGPRDTQETQYF TGTGCCAGCAGCGGGGGGCCGAGGGACACCCAAGAGACCCAGTACTTC
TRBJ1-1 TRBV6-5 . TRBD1 CASSRGEATEAFF TGTGCCAGCAGCAGGGGGGAGGCAACTGAAGCTTTCTTT
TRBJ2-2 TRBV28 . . CASKFGYTGELFF TGTGCCAGCAAGTTCGGCTACACCGGGGAGCTGTTTTTT
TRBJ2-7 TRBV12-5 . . CASGETKGQTIEQYF TGTGCTAGTGGTGAGACGAAAGGACAGACCATCGAGCAGTACTTC
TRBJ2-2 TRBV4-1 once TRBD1 CASSQGQGLAGELFF TGCGCCAGCAGCCAAGGACAGGGTCTCGCCGGGGAGCTGTTTTTT
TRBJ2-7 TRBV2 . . CASSEWGEGTYEQYF TGTGCCAGCAGTGAATGGGGAGAGGGAACCTACGAGCAGTACTTC
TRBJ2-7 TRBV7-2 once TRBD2 CASSASLAGGPYEQYF TGTGCCAGCAGCGCCTCACTAGCGGGAGGGCCCTACGAGCAGTACTTC
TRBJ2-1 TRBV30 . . CAWSVPLPEQFF TGTGCCTGGAGTGTCCCCCTTCCTGAGCAGTTCTTC
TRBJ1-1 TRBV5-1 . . CASSHAEGGPNTEAFF TGCGCCAGCAGCCACGCGGAGGGCGGACCGAACACTGAAGCTTTCTTT
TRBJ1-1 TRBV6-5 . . CASSTTGPGGTEAFF TGTGCCAGCAGTACTACAGGGCCCGGGGGCACTGAAGCTTTCTTT